This TCR beta chain was recovered during a study of identical twins. Via MiXCR, TCRdb re-called the 5' RACE reads, giving one row per CDR3 protein. Here the sample spans about 890,000 distinct CDR3 sequences, roughly an eighth being singletons. General study results and limits: Because invariant MAIT and iNKT cells could be present, zero-insertion analyses could be partly confounded.

This clonotype was observed a few times. Antigen unknown. Trimming removed 2 bases at V and 1 base at J, with 12 bases between. Germline CDR1 and CDR2: MDHEN and SYDVKM. The CDR3 contains 16 residues. The sample also formed part of further work on yellow fever vaccine responses in identical twins.

Sequenced sample: PBMCs. This clonotype was sampled from a woman younger than 35 in good health. This rearrangement joins TRBV28 to TRBJ2-1, with D maybe TRBD2 (6 bases). The CDR3 nucleotides read TGTGCCAGCAGTTTAGGAGGGGCGGCATCCTACAATGAGCAGTTCTTC. This codes for CASSLGGAASYNEQFF.